The entry that follows covers one T cell receptor beta chain sequence. Its antigen is as yet unknown. Treatment in this sample: skin biopsy from PPD injection site in Mantoux-positive individual. TCR cDNA received a 3' ligated oligonucleotide that carried a UMI. This specimen belongs to a study of naive and memory T cell subsets. The study's findings and limits: The RNA method is potentially sensitive to activation and differentiation changes. Both skin biopsy types reportedly yielded TCRs, tuberculin sites far more.

Germline lookup yields CDR1 LGHNA and CDR2 YNFKEQ. The CDR3 has 15 residues. V dropped 1 base and J dropped 2 bases, with 12 bases sitting between them. Amplification of ligated cDNA took four PCR rounds with SP2 and nested alpha and beta constant primers. Reverse transcription of blood and skin TCR RNA was primed at alpha and beta constant regions. One entry per CDR3 protein results from TCRdb running MiXCR on the UMI-ligation and nested PCR reads. The table records about 24,000 distinct CDR3 sequences, roughly 5.5% of them present only once. The TCR comes from an adult in good health. Sequencing used skin, obtained from a tuberculin skin test site. The chain carries TRBV4-2 and TRBJ2-7, with D possibly TRBD1 on 6 matching bases. The CDR3 sequence: CASSQAPDSAYEQYF. CDR3 DNA: TGTGCCAGCAGCCAAGCCCCGGACAGTGCCTACGAGCAGTACTTC.